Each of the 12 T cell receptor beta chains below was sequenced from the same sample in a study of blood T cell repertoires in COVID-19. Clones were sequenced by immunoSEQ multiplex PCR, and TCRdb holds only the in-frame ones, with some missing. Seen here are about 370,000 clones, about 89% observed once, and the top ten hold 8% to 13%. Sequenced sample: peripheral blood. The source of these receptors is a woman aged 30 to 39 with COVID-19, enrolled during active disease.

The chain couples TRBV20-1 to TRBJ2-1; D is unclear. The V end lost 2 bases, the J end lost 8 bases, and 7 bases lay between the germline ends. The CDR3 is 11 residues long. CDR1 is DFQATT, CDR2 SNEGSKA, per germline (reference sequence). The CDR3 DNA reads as TGCAGTGCTAGATCCCTTTATGAGCAGTTCTTC. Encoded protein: CSARSLYEQFF.

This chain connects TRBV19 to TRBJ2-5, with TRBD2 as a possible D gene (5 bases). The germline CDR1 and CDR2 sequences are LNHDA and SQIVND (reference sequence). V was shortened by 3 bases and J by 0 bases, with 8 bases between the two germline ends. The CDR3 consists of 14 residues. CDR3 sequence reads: CASSISGYQETQYF. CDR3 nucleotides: TGTGCCAGTAGTATCTCGGGGTACCAAGAGACCCAGTACTTC.

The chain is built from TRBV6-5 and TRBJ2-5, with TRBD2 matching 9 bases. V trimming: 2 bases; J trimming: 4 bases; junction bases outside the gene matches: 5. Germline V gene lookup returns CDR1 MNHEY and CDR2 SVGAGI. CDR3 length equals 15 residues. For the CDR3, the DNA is TGTGCCAGCAGTTACGGGATAGCGGGAGTAGAGACCCAGTACTTC. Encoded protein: CASSYGIAGVETQYF.

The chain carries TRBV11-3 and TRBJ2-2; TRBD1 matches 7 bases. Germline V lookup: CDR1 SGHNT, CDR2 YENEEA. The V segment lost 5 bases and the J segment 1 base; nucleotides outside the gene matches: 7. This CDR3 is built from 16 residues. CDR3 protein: CASSVRNRGNTGELFF. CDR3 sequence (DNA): TGTGCCAGCAGCGTCCGGAACAGGGGGAACACCGGGGAGCTGTTTTTT.

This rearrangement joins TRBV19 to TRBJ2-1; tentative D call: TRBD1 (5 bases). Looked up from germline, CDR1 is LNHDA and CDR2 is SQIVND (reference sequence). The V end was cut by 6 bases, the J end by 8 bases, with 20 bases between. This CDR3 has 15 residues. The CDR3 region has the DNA TGTGCCAGTAGAGTGGGGCCCCTCCGTTTGGATGAGCAGTTCTTC. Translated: CASRVGPLRLDEQFF.

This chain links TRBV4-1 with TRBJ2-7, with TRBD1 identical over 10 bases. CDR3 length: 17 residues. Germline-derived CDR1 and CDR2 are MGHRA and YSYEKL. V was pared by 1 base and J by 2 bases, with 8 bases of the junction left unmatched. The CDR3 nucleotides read TGCGCCAGCAGCCAAGTCGGCCCCGGACAGGGGGCCTACGAGCAGTACTTC. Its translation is CASSQVGPGQGAYEQYF.

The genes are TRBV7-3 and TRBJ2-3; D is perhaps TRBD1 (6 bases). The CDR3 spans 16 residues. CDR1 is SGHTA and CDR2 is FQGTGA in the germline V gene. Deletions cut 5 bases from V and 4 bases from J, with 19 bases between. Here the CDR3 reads CASSLKGGIRPDTQYF. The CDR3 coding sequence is TGTGCCAGCAGCCTCAAAGGGGGTATCCGCCCAGATACGCAGTATTTT.

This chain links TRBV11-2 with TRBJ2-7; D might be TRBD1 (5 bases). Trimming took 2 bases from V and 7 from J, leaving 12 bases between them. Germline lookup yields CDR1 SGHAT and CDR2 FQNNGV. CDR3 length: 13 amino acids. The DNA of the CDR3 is TGTGCCAGCAGCTTACCTGACAGTCTGGAGCAGTACTTC. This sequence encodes CASSLPDSLEQYF.

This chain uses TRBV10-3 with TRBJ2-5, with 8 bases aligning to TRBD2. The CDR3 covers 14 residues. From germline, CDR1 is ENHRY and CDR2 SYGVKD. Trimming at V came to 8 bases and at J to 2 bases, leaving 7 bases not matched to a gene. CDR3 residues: CAIGNSGGQETQYF. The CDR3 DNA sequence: TGTGCCATCGGTAATTCGGGGGGGCAAGAGACCCAGTACTTC.

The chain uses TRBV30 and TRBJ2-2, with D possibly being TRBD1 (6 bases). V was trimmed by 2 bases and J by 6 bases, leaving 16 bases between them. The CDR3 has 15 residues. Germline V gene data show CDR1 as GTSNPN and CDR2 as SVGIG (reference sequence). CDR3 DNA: TGTGCCTGGAGTCCACAACAGGGTCTCTCCGGGGAGCTGTTTTTT. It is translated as CAWSPQQGLSGELFF.

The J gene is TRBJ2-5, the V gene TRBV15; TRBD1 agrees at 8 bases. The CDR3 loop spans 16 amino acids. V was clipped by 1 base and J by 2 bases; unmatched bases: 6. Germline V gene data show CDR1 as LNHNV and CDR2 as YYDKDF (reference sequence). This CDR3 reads CATSRARTGYQETQYF. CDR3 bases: TGTGCCACCAGCAGAGCTCGGACAGGGTATCAAGAGACCCAGTACTTC.

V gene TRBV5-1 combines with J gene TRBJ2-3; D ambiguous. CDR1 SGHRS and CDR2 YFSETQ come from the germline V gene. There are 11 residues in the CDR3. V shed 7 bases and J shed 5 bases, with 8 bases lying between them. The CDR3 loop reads CASGLVDTQYF. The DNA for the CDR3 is TGCGCCAGCGGGCTGGTAGATACGCAGTATTTT. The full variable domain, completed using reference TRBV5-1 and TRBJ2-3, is KAGVTQTPRYLIKTRGQQVTLSCSPISGHRSVSWYQQTPGQGLQFLFEYFSETQRNKGNFPGRFSGRQFSNSRSEMNVSTLELGDSALYLCASGLVDTQYFGPGTRLTVL.